Presented here are 7 T cell receptor beta chains from one specimen sequenced in a study of blood T cell repertoires in COVID-19. Measured with immunoSEQ multiplex PCR; TCRdb has only the in-frame clones, and not every one. The sample has approximately 220,000 clones, around 87% seen once. Sequencing was done on a sample of peripheral blood. Receptor source: a man in his 60s with acute or convalescent COVID-19.

V usage is TRBV15 and J usage is TRBJ1-5; D perhaps matches TRBD1 (6 bases). Germline loops: CDR1 LNHNV, CDR2 YYDKDF (reference sequence). The CDR3 sequence is 16 residues long. V was cut by 1 base and J by 4 bases, with 14 bases left in between. The CDR3 bases are TGTGCCACCAGCAGAGGGGCAGGGGAAAGGAATCAGCCCCAGCATTTT. It encodes CATSRGAGERNQPQHF.

The chain is built from TRBV28 and TRBJ1-2; a possible D gene is TRBD1 (6 bases). The CDR3 has 14 residues. Germline loops: CDR1 MDHEN, CDR2 SYDVKM. Between the trimmed V and J ends, which lost 1 base and 8 bases, there was a span of 14 bases. The CDR3 region is CASSLLLGARGYTF. DNA of the CDR3: TGTGCCAGCAGTTTATTATTGGGGGCGAGGGGCTACACCTTC.

This clone was seen once. The V call is TRBV7-8, the J call TRBJ2-7; a possible D gene is TRBD2 (5 bases). The CDR3 has 13 residues. Germline lookup yields CDR1 SGHVS and CDR2 FQNEAQ. V lost 5 bases, J lost 7 bases, and 15 bases lay in between. DNA for the CDR3: TGTGCCAGCAGCCTTATATCGGGGTTAGAGCAGTACTTC. It codes for CASSLISGLEQYF.

This clone has only one observation. The V gene is TRBV5-6, the J gene TRBJ1-1; D is uncertain. Trimming pared 3 bases from V and 2 bases from J, leaving 17 bases between. Germline CDR1 and CDR2: SGHDT and YYEEEE. This CDR3 contains 16 residues. CDR3 nucleotide sequence: TGTGCCAGCAGCTCCCCTCCGGGTCGGAGAAACACTGAAGCTTTCTTT. Translation gives CASSSPPGRRNTEAFF.

The V call is TRBV18, the J call TRBJ2-1; 11 bases line up with TRBD2. Trimming cost V 3 bases and J 6 bases; bases outside gene matches: 13. Per the germline V gene, CDR1 is KGHSH and CDR2 is LQKENI. There are 18 residues in the CDR3. The DNA of the CDR3 is TGTGCCAGCTCACCTCTTTTTCCTAGCGGGGGGCCATTCAATGAGCAGTTCTTC. This sequence encodes CASSPLFPSGGPFNEQFF.

This clone was picked up one time. The J gene is TRBJ1-6, the V gene TRBV7-2; no clear D. Trimming cost V 6 bases and J 8 bases, with 14 bases left between them. The CDR3 covers 14 residues. The germline gives CDR1 SGHTA, CDR2 FQGNSA. This chain's CDR3 is CASRRMSADSPLHF. The CDR3 DNA is TGTGCCAGCAGACGCATGAGTGCGGATTCACCCCTCCACTTT.

The genes are TRBV28 and TRBJ1-4, with a possible D match to TRBD1 (6 bases). Germline assignment: CDR1 MDHEN and CDR2 SYDVKM. The CDR3 consists of 12 residues. The V and J ends lost 3 bases and 10 bases respectively, with 9 bases between them. The CDR3 bases are TGTGCCAGCAGTTTCGGACAGAGAAAACTGTTTTTT. Translating it yields CASSFGQRKLFF.